The clone carrying this T cell receptor beta chain occurred a few times. Regions amplified from RNA transcripts were the TCR beta CDR3 regions. Researchers ran a first-round RT-PCR on the TCR CDR3 using the HTBI primer set. TCRdb itself ran the multiplex PCR reads through MiXCR, one entry per CDR3 protein. The data contain a few hundred thousand distinct CDR3 sequences, roughly 20% of them singletons. The germline V gene encodes CDR1 GTSNPN and CDR2 SVGIG (reference sequence). J gave up 8 bases and V 1 base, and 13 bases lay outside the gene matches. The CDR3 sequence is 16 residues long. Investigators excluded patients with uncontrolled infection, other autoimmune disease, pregnancy or lactation. This sample stems from a study of T cells in Graves' hyperthyroidism and ophthalmopathy.

The source is a woman aged 45-60 years with Graves' hyperthyroidism. This chain joins TRBV30 and TRBJ2-5, with 10 bases lining up with TRBD2. Sequenced: blood. The CDR3: CAWSGSLAGTPGTQYF. CDR3 nucleotides: TGTGCCTGGAGTGGATCACTAGCGGGGACGCCGGGAACCCAGTACTTC.